This T cell receptor beta chain derives from a study of cytomegalovirus exposure and HLA in healthy donors. Findings of the study overall: In vitro testing confirmed three CMV-associated chains as specific for CMV antigens.

Researchers ran the PCR with 60 Vbeta and 13 Jbeta primers. Clones were sequenced by immunoSEQ multiplex PCR, and TCRdb holds only the in-frame ones, with some missing. The sample yields over 85,000 clones, 65% to 85% seen once. This CDR3 is built from 17 residues. CDR1 and CDR2 (germline): MGHDK, SYGVNS. V shed 3 bases, J shed 1 base, and the junction held 8 bases outside the gene matches. In regard to this clone: Its antigen is not known.

V gene TRBV25-1 combines with J gene TRBJ2-3, with 9 bases matching TRBD1. This clonotype originated in a young man in good health and CMV-seropositive. The sequenced material came from PBMCs. The CDR3 coding sequence is TGTGCCAGCAGTGACCCGACGGACAGGGGAGGCACAGATACGCAGTATTTT. The encoded protein is CASSDPTDRGGTDTQYF.